This T cell receptor beta chain is from a study of CD8 T cells in ankylosing spondylitis. Germline values: CDR1 MDHEN, CDR2 SYDVKM. V shed 7 bases and J 3 bases; nucleotides not matched to a gene: 4. The CDR3 sequence is 13 residues long. On this clonotype: The antigen is not known.

The study, taken as a whole, reports: Apparently characteristic of ankylosing spondylitis blood was a TCR beta motif (about 8 highly homologous variants). Reports of some motif variants in reactive arthritis synovial fluid and blood predate this one. Matched synovial fluid from ankylosing spondylitis patients was reported to be enriched for disease-linked clones.

Scientists made TCR beta libraries using quantitative 5'-RACE with molecular barcodes. In TCRdb, the 5' RACE reads were re-called with MiXCR into one record per CDR3 protein. The profile shows hundreds of thousands of distinct CDR3 sequences, about 20% of them singletons. The V and J genes are TRBV28 and TRBJ2-3; the match to TRBD2 covers 7 bases. Sequenced input: blood, either unsorted or a sorted T cell fraction (not recorded which). This sequence originates from a male donor with ankylosing spondylitis or in good health (not recorded which). The CDR3 region is CASTGGFTDTQYF. The CDR3 DNA reads TGTGCCAGCACCGGGGGGTTTACAGATACGCAGTATTTT.